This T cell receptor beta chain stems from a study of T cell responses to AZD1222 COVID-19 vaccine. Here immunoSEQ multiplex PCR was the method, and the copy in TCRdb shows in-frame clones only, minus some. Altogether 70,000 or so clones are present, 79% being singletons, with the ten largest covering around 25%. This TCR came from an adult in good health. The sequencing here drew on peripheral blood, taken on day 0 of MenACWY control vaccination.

DNA for the CDR3: TGTGCCAGCAGTTACCCCAGGGGGCGCGATCAGCCCCAGCATTTT. Its translation is CASSYPRGRDQPQHF. V usage is TRBV6-2 or TRBV6-3 and J usage is TRBJ1-5; 8 bases are shared with TRBD1. V was clipped by 2 bases and J by 5 bases; unmatched bases: 5. The germline gives CDR1 MNHEY, CDR2 SVGEGT. CDR3 size: 15 residues.